These 14 T cell receptor beta chains came from one sample sequenced in a study of blood T cells in healthy people across ages. Then a second PCR, running roughly 6 to 11 cycles, was carried out with a sample-barcoded 5' primer and a J-beta primer mix. MiXCR was run by TCRdb on the 5' RACE reads, yielding one entry per CDR3 protein. The data show some 1.6 million distinct CDR3 sequences, with roughly 32% seen just once and about 10% held by the top ten. Sequencing input: blood. The receptors derive from a woman in her 30s in good health.

The chain uses TRBV24-1 and TRBJ2-5; possibly TRBD1 or TRBD2 for D (6 bases each). V lost 4 bases, J lost 5 bases, and 16 bases lay in between. Germline V CDR1 and CDR2: KGHDR, SFDVKD. The CDR3 is made up of 15 amino acids. Here the CDR3 DNA reads TGTGCCACCAGTGACAACGGGGGCGTCTGGGAGACCCAGTACTTC. Protein: CATSDNGGVWETQYF.

Of note for this clonotype: The junction departs from germline at one end; a sequencing error may be responsible. The V gene is TRBV4-1, the J gene TRBJ2-7, with 9 bases lining up with TRBD1. The CDR3 loop spans 14 amino acids. The V gene's germline CDR1 is MGHRA and CDR2 YSYEKL. The CDR3 reads CASKTDRGSYEQHF. The DNA of the CDR3 is TGCGCCAGCAAGACGGACAGGGGATCTTACGAGCAGCACTTC.

V gene TRBV29-1 combines with J gene TRBJ1-2; D is ambiguous. The V end lost 4 bases, the J end lost 10 bases, and 13 bases lay between the germline ends. CDR1 and CDR2 from the germline V gene are SQVTM and ANQGSEA. The CDR3 has 11 residues. CDR3 DNA: TGCAGCGTTGGGGCGGTGGACGACTACACCTTC. Protein product: CSVGAVDDYTF. Variable domain in full (rest from reference TRBV29-1 and TRBJ1-2): SAVISQKPSRDICQRGTSLTIQCQVDSQVTMMFWYRQQPGQSLTLIATANQGSEATYESGFVIDKFPISRPNLTFSTLTVSNMSPEDSSIYLCSVGAVDDYTFGSGTRLTVV.

The chain links TRBV20-1 to TRBJ1-6, with D possibly TRBD1 on 6 matching bases. CDR1 DFQATT and CDR2 SNEGSKA come from the germline V gene (reference sequence). Trimming shortened V by 1 base and J by 7 bases, and 11 bases separated the two germline ends. CDR3 length equals 14 residues. The CDR3: CSARGEGVNSPLHF. The CDR3 DNA follows: TGCAGTGCTAGAGGAGAGGGGGTAAATTCACCCCTCCACTTT.

This clonotype has a single count. This chain uses TRBV7-9 with TRBJ2-3; the match to TRBD2 covers 11 bases. Germline CDR1 is SEHNR and CDR2 is FQNEAQ (reference sequence). V dropped 5 bases and J dropped 1; count of bases not matched to a gene: 17. The CDR3 is made up of 20 amino acids. The DNA for the CDR3 is TGTGCCAGCAGCAAACCAACTAGCGGGAGAGCGGCGCAGGGCACAGATACGCAGTATTTT. It translates to CASSKPTSGRAAQGTDTQYF.

This chain links TRBV3-1 with TRBJ2-3, with 12 bases that match TRBD2. J lost 3 bases, V lost 4 bases, and 5 bases had no gene match. The CDR3 covers 16 residues. Germline loops: CDR1 LGHDT, CDR2 YNNKEL (reference sequence). The CDR3 nucleotides are TGTGCCAGCAGCCTACTAGCGGGAGGCGAGACAGATACGCAGTATTTT. It codes for CASSLLAGGETDTQYF.

The V and J genes are TRBV12-3 or TRBV12-4 and TRBJ2-7, with 13 nucleotides matching TRBD2. The CDR3 loop spans 16 amino acids. With V trimmed by 2 bases and J by 5 bases, 6 bases remained unmatched. The CDR3 here is CASSLRGLAGWNEQYF. DNA for the CDR3: TGTGCCAGCAGTTTAAGGGGACTAGCGGGATGGAACGAGCAGTACTTC.

The CDR3 reads CASSVGTEEKLFF. CDR3 nucleotide sequence: TGTGCCAGCAGTGTAGGGACGGAAGAAAAACTGTTTTTT. The chain couples TRBV7-3 to TRBJ1-4; tentatively, D is TRBD1 (5 bases). Germline values: CDR1 SGHTA, CDR2 FQGTGA. CDR3 length: 13 amino acids. The V and J ends lost 6 bases and 8 bases respectively, with 13 bases between them.

This clonotype was seen at least ten times. The V and J genes are TRBV5-1 and TRBJ2-7, with 7 positions matching TRBD1. The J segment lost 3 bases and the V segment lost 5 bases, leaving 14 bases of the junction unmatched. Germline V CDR1 and CDR2: SGHRS, YFSETQ. The CDR3 is made up of 16 amino acids. CDR3 protein: CASRPTPTGQIYEQYF. CDR3 DNA sequence: TGCGCCAGCAGACCGACCCCAACGGGACAGATCTACGAGCAGTACTTC. Together with reference TRBV5-1 and TRBJ2-7, the CDR3 gives the full variable domain: KAGVTQTPRYLIKTRGQQVTLSCSPISGHRSVSWYQQTPGQGLQFLFEYFSETQRNKGNFPGRFSGRQFSNSRSEMNVSTLELGDSALYLCASRPTPTGQIYEQYFGPGTRLTVT.

This clonotype showed up just a few times. This chain connects TRBV5-5 to TRBJ2-3; no definite D call. Between the trimmed V and J ends, which lost 4 bases and 0 bases, there was a span of 12 bases. This CDR3 region has 15 residues. The germline gives CDR1 SGHKS, CDR2 YYEKEE (reference sequence). In DNA, the CDR3 is TGTGCCAGCAGCCTGGCACCTTTTAGCACAGATACGCAGTATTTT. It yields the protein CASSLAPFSTDTQYF.

This clonotype occurred a few times. J is TRBJ2-3 and V is TRBV28; D remains unclear. The CDR3 extends over 15 amino acids. Germline loops: CDR1 MDHEN, CDR2 SYDVKM. V lost 6 bases and J lost 3, with 16 bases in between. CDR3 sequence (DNA): TGTGCCAGCAGACAATCAAAGCGAGTGACAGATACGCAGTATTTT. Its translation is CASRQSKRVTDTQYF.

The V and J genes are TRBV20-1 and TRBJ2-5; D gene uncertain. The germline gives CDR1 DFQATT, CDR2 SNEGSKA (reference sequence). The CDR3 has 13 amino acids. The V gene lost 1 base and the J gene lost 5 bases, with 11 bases spanning the gap. The CDR3 reads CSARVTVRETQYF. The DNA for the CDR3 is TGCAGTGCTAGAGTCACGGTCCGGGAGACCCAGTACTTC.

This chain connects TRBV20-1 to TRBJ2-1, with 9 bases lining up with TRBD1. There are 14 residues in the CDR3. Trimming removed 4 bases from V and 0 bases from J; junction bases left unmatched: 1. Germline CDR1 DFQATT, CDR2 SNEGSKA (reference sequence). The CDR3: CSAMGQGSYNEQFF. CDR3 bases: TGCAGTGCTATGGGACAGGGCTCCTACAATGAGCAGTTCTTC.

This clonotype occurred many times. This chain connects TRBV29-1 to TRBJ2-1; no clear D. Germline lookup yields CDR1 SQVTM and CDR2 ANQGSEA. This CDR3 is 15 amino acids long. V was pared by 1 base and J by 2 bases, with 12 bases between. The CDR3 loop reads CSVEGSLAAYNEQFF. The DNA for the CDR3 is TGCAGCGTTGAAGGCAGCCTGGCAGCCTACAATGAGCAGTTCTTC.